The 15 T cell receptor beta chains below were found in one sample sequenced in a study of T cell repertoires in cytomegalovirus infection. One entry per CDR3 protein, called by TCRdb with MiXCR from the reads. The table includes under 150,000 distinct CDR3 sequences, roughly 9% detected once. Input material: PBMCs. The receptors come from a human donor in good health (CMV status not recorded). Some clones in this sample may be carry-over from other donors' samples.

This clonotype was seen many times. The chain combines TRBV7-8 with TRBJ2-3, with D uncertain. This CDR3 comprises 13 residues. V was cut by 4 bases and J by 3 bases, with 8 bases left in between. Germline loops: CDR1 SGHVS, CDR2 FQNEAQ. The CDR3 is CASSSFNTDTQYF. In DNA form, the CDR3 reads TGTGCCAGCAGCTCCTTTAATACAGATACGCAGTATTTT.

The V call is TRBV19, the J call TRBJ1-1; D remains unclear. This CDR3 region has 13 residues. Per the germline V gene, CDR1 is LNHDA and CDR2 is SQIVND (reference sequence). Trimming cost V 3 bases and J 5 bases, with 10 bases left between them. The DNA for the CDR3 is TGTGCCAGTAGTATGTTGGGAATGACTGAAGCTTTCTTT. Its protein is CASSMLGMTEAFF.

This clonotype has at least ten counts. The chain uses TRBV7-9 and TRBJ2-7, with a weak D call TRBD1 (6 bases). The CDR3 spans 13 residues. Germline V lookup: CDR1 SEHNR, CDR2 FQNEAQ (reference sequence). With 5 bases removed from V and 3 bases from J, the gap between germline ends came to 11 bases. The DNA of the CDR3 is TGTGCCAGCAGCCACAGGGAAAACTACGAGCAGTACTTC. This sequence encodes CASSHRENYEQYF.

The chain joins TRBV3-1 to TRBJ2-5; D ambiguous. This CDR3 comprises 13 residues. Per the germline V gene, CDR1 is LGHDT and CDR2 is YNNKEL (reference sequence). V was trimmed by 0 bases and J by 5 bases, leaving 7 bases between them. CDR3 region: CASSQDRKETQYF. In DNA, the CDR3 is TGTGCCAGCAGCCAAGATAGGAAGGAGACCCAGTACTTC.

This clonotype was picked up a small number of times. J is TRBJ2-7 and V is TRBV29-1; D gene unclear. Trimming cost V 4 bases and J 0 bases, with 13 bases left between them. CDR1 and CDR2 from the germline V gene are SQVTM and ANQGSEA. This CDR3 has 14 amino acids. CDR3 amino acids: CSVVRGLSSYEQYF. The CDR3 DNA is TGCAGCGTTGTTCGAGGCCTTAGCTCCTACGAGCAGTACTTC.

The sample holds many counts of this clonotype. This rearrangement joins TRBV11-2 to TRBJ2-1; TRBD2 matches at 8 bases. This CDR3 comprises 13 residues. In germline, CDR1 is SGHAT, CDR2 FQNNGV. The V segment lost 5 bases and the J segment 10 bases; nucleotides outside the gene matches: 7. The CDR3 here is CASSPGLAGEQFF. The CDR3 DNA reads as TGTGCCAGCAGCCCCGGACTAGCCGGGGAGCAGTTCTTC. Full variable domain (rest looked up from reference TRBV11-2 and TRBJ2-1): EAGVAQSPRYKIIEKRQSVAFWCNPISGHATLYWYQQILGQGPKLLIQFQNNGVVDDSQLPKDRFSAERLKGVDSTLKIQPAKLEDSAVYLCASSPGLAGEQFFGPGTRLTVL.

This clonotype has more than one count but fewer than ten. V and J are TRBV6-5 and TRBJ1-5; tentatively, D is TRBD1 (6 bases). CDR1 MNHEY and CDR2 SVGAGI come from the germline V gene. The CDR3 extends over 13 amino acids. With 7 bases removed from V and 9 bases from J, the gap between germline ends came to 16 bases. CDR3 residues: CASKGGTFGPQHF. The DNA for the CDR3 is TGTGCCAGCAAAGGGGGAACCTTTGGGCCCCAGCATTTT.

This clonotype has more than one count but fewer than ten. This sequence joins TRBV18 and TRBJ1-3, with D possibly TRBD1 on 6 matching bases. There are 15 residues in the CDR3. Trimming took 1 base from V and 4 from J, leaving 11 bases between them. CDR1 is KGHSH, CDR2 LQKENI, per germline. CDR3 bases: TGTGCCAGCTCACCACAACAGGGTGGAGGAAACACCATATATTTT. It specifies CASSPQQGGGNTIYF.

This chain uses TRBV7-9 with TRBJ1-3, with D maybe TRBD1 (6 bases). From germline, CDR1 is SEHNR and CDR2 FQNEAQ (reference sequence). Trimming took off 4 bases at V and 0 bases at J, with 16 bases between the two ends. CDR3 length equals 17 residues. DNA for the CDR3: TGTGCCAGCAGCTCGATTACAGGGAGGAGCTCTGGAAACACCATATATTTT. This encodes CASSSITGRSSGNTIYF.

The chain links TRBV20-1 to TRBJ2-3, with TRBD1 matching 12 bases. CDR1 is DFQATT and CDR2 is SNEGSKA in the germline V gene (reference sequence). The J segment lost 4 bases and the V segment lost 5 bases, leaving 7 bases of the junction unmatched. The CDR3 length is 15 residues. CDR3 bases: TGCAGTGCTCTCAGGGGGACAGGGGGCGCAGATACGCAGTATTTT. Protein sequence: CSALRGTGGADTQYF.

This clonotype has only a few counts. As DNA, the CDR3 is TGCAGTGCTTTCGAGGGCCAAGAGACCCAGTACTTC. This translates into CSAFEGQETQYF. This sequence joins TRBV20-1 and TRBJ2-5; tentative D call: TRBD2 (5 bases). The CDR3 extends over 12 amino acids. Germline assignment: CDR1 DFQATT and CDR2 SNEGSKA (reference sequence). Between the trimmed V and J ends, which lost 5 bases and 1 base, there was a span of 8 bases.

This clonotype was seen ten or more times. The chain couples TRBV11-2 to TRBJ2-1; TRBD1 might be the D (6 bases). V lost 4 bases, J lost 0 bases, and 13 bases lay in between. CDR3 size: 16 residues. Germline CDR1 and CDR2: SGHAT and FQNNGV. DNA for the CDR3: TGTGCCAGCAGCTGGGACACCTTAAGCTCCTACAATGAGCAGTTCTTC. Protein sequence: CASSWDTLSSYNEQFF.

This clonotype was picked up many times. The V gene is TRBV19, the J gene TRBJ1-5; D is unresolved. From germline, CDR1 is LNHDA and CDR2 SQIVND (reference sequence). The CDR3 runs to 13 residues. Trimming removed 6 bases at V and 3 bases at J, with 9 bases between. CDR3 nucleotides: TGTGCCAGTAGCTCCTTGATCAATCAGCCCCAGCATTTT. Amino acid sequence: CASSSLINQPQHF. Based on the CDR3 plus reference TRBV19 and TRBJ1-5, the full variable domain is DGGITQSPKYLFRKEGQNVTLSCEQNLNHDAMYWYRQDPGQGLRLIYYSQIVNDFQKGDIAEGYSVSREKKESFPLTVTSAQKNPTAFYLCASSSLINQPQHFGDGTRLSIL.

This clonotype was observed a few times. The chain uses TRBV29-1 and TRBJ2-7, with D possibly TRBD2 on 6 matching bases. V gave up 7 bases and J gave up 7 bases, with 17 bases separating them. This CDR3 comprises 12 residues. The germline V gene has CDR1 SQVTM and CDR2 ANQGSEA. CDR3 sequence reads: CSGGPREGEQYF. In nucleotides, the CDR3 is TGCAGCGGGGGCCCGCGGGAAGGGGAGCAGTACTTC.

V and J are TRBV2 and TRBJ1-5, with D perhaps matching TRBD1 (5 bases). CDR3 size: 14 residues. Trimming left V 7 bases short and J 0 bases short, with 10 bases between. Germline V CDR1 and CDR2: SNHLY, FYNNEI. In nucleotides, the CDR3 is TGTGCCAGCAATACCGGGGGTAGCAATCAGCCCCAGCATTTT. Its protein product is CASNTGGSNQPQHF.